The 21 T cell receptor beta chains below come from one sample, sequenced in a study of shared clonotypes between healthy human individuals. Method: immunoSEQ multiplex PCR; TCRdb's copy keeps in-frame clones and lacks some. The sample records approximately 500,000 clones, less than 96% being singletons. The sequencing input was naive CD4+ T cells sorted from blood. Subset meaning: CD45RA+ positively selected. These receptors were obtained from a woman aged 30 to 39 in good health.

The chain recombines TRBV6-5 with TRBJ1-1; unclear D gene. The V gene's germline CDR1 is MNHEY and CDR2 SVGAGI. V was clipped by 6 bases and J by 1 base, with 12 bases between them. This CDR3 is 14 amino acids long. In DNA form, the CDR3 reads TGTGCCAGCAGCCTCCATGGGCGGAACACTGAAGCTTTCTTT. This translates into CASSLHGRNTEAFF.

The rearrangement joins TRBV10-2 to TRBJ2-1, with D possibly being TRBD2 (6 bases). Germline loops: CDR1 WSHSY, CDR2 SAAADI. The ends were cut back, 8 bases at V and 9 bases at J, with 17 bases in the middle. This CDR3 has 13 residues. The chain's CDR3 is CASGGTPPSEQFF. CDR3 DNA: TGCGCCAGCGGAGGGACTCCCCCCAGTGAGCAGTTCTTC.

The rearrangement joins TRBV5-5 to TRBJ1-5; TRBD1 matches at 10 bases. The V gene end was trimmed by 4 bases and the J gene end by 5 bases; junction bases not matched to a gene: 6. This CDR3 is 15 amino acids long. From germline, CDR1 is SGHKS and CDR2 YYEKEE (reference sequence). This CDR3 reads CASSHGTGEDQPQHF. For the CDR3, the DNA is TGTGCCAGCAGCCACGGGACAGGGGAGGATCAGCCCCAGCATTTT.

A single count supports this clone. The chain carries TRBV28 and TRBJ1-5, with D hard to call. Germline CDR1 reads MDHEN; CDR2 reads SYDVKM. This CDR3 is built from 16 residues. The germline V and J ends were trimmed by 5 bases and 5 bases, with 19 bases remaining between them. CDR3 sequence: CASSRLTAPTDQPQHF. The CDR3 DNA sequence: TGTGCCAGCAGTCGACTGACCGCCCCAACGGATCAGCCCCAGCATTTT.

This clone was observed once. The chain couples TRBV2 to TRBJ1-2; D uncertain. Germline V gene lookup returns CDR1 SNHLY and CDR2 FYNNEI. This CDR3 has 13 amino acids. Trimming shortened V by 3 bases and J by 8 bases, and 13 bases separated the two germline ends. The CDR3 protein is CASSDLLLGGYTF. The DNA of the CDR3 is TGTGCCAGCAGTGATCTTCTTCTGGGAGGCTACACCTTC.

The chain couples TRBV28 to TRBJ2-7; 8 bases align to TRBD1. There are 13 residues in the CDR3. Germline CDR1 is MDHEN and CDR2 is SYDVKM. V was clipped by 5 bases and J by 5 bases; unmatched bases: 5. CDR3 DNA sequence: TGTGCCAGCAGTGGACAGGGAGGCCACGAGCAGTACTTC. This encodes CASSGQGGHEQYF.

CDR3 protein: CASSGVGRGKLGYGYTF. The CDR3 bases are TGTGCCAGCTCGGGGGTTGGCAGGGGGAAGTTGGGCTATGGCTACACCTTC. V and J are TRBV2 and TRBJ1-2; 7 bases align to TRBD1. J lost 4 bases, V lost 8 bases, and 19 bases had no gene match. Germline V gene lookup returns CDR1 SNHLY and CDR2 FYNNEI. This CDR3 spans 17 amino acids.

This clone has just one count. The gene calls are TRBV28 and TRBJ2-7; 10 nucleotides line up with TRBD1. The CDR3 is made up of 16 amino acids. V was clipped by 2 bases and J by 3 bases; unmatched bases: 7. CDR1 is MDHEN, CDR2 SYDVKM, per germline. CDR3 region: CASSLAGTGAYYEQYF. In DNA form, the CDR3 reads TGTGCCAGCAGTTTAGCCGGGACAGGGGCGTACTACGAGCAGTACTTC. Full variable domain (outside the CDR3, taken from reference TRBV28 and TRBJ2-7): DVKVTQSSRYLVKRTGEKVFLECVQDMDHENMFWYRQDPGLGLRLIYFSYDVKMKEKGDIPEGYSVSREKKERFSLILESASTNQTSMYLCASSLAGTGAYYEQYFGPGTRLTVT.

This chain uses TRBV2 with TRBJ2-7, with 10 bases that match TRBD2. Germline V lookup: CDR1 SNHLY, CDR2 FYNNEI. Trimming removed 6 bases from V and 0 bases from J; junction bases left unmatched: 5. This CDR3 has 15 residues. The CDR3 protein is CASRTSGPSSYEQYF. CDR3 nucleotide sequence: TGTGCCAGCAGGACTAGCGGGCCGAGCTCCTACGAGCAGTACTTC.

CDR3 amino acids: CASSPQKDNQPQHF. The CDR3, as DNA: TGTGCCAGCAGTCCTCAAAAGGACAATCAGCCCCAGCATTTT. This chain uses TRBV27 with TRBJ1-5; D gene unclear. Trimming shortened V by 5 bases and J by 3 bases, and 11 bases separated the two germline ends. Germline CDR1 reads MNHEY; CDR2 reads SMNVEV (reference sequence). CDR3 length: 14 residues.

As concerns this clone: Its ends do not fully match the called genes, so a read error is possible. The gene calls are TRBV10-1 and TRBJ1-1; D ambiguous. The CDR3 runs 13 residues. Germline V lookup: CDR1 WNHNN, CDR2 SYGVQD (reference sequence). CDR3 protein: CASSEMGLPEAFF. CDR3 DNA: TGCGCCAGCAGTGAGATGGGTCTCCCTGAGGCTTTCTTT.

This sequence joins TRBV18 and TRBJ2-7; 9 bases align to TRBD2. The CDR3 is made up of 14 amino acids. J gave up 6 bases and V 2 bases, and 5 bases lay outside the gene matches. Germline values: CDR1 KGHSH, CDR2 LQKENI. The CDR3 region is CASSPVPSGTEQYF. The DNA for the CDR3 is TGTGCCAGCTCACCAGTGCCTAGCGGGACCGAGCAGTACTTC.

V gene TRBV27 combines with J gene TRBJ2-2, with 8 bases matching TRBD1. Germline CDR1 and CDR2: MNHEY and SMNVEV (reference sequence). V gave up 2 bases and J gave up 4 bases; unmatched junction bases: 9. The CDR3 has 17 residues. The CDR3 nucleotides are TGTGCCAGCAGTTTAAGGGACAGGCTGGGTATCACCGGGGAGCTGTTTTTT. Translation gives CASSLRDRLGITGELFF.

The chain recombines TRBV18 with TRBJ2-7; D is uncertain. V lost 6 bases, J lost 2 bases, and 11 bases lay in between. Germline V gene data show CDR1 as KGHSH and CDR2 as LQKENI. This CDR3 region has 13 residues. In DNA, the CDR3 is TGTGCCAGCTCCGTGAGCGCGACCTACGAGCAGTACTTC. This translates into CASSVSATYEQYF.

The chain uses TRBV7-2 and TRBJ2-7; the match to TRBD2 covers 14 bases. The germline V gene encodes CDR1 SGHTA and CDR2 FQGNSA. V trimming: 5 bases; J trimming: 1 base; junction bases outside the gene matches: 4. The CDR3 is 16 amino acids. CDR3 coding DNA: TGTGCCAGCAGCGTATGGACTAGCGGGAGGTCCTACGAGCAGTACTTC. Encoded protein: CASSVWTSGRSYEQYF. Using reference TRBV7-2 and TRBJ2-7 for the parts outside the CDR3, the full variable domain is GAGVSQSPSNKVTEKGKDVELRCDPISGHTALYWYRQSLGQGLEFLIYFQGNSAPDKSGLPSDRFSAERTGGSVSTLTIQRTQQEDSAVYLCASSVWTSGRSYEQYFGPGTRLTVT.

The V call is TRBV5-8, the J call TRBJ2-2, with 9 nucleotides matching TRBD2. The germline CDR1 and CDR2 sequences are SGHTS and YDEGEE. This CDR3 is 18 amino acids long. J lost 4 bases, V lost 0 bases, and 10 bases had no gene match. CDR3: CASSLVNLAGKRTGELFF. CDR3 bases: TGTGCCAGCAGCTTGGTTAACCTAGCGGGAAAACGCACCGGGGAGCTGTTTTTT.

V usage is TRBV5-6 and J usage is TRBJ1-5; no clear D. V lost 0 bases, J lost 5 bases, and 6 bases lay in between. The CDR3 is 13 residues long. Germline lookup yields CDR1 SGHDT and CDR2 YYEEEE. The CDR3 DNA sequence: TGTGCCAGCAGCTTGGGTACAGATCAGCCCCAGCATTTT. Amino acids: CASSLGTDQPQHF.

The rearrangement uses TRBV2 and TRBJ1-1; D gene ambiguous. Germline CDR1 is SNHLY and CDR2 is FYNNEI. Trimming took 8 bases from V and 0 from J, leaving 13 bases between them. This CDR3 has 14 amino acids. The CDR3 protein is CASCSIMVNTEAFF. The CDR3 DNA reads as TGTGCCAGCTGCTCAATAATGGTGAACACTGAAGCTTTCTTT.

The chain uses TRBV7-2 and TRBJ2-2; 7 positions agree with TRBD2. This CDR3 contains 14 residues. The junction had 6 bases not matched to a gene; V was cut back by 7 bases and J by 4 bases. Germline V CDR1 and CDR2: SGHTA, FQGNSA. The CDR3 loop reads CASTLTSTTGELFF. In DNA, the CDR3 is TGTGCCAGCACCTTGACTAGCACCACCGGGGAGCTGTTTTTT.

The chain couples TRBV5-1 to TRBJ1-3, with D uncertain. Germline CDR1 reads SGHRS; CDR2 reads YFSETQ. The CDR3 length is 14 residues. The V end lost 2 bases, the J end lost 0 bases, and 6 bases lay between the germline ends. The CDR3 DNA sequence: TGCGCCAGCAGCTTATCGGGCTCTGGAAACACCATATATTTT. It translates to CASSLSGSGNTIYF.

CDR3 nucleotide sequence: TGTGCCAGCAGCTTAGAGGGGTTTTCCACTGAAGCTTTCTTT. Translation gives CASSLEGFSTEAFF. The genes are TRBV7-9 and TRBJ1-1, with D possibly matching TRBD1 (5 bases). Trimming left V 1 base short and J 4 bases short, with 10 bases between. Per germline, CDR1 SEHNR and CDR2 FQNEAQ (reference sequence). The CDR3 totals 14 residues.